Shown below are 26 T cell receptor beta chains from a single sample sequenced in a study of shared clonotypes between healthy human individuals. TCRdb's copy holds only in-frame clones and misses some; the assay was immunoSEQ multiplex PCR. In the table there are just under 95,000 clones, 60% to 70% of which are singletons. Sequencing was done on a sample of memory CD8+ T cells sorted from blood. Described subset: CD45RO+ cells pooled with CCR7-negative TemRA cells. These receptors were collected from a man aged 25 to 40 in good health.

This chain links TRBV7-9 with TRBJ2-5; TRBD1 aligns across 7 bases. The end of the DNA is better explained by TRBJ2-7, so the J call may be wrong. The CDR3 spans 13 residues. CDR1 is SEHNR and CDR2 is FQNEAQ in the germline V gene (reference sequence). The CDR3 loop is CASSHRTGYEQYF. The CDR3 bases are TGTGCCAGCAGCCACCGGACAGGCTACGAGCAGTACTTC.

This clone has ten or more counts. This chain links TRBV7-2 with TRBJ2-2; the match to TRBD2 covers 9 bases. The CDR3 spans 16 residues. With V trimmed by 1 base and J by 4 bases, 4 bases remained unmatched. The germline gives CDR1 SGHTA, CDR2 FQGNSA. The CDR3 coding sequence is TGTGCCAGCAGCTTAGGTAGCGGGAGTTTCACCGGGGAGCTGTTTTTT. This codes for CASSLGSGSFTGELFF.

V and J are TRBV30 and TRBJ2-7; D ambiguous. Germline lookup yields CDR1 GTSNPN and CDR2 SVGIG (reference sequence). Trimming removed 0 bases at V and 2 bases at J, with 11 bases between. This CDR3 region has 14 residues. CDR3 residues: CAWSVRPTAYEQYF. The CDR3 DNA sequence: TGTGCCTGGAGTGTAAGGCCCACGGCCTACGAGCAGTACTTC.

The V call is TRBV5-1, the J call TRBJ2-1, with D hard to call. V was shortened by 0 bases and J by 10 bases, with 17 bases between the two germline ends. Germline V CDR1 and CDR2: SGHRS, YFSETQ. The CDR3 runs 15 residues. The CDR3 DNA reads TGCGCCAGCAGCTTGGCGGCGAACTCTCTAGACGAGCAGTTCTTC. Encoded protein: CASSLAANSLDEQFF.

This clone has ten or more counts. CDR3 nucleotide sequence: TGTGCCACCGGGACTCTGCGCTACGAGCAGTACTTC. This codes for CATGTLRYEQYF. The gene calls are TRBV2 and TRBJ2-7, with D perhaps TRBD2 (6 bases). This CDR3 spans 12 amino acids. In germline, CDR1 is SNHLY, CDR2 FYNNEI. Trimming left V 10 bases short and J 3 bases short, with 13 bases between.

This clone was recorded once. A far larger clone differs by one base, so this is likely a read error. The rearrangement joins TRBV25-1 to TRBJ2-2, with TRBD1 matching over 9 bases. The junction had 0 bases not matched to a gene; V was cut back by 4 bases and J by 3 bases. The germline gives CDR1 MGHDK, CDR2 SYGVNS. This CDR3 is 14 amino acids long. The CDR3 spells CASSGTGDTGELFF. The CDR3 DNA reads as TGTGCCAGCAGTGGGACAGGGGACACCGGGGAGCTGTTTTTT.

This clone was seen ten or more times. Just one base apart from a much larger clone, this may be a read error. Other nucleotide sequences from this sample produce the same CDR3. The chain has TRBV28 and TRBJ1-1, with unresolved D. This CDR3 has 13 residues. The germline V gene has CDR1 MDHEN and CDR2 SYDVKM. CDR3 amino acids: CASSPQRNTEAFF. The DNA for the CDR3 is TGCGCCAGCAGCCCCCAACGGAACACTGAAGCTTTCTTT.

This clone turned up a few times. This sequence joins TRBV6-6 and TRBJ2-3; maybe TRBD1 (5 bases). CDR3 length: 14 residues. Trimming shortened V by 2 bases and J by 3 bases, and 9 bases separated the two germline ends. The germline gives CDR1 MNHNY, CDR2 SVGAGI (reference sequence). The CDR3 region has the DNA TGTGCCAGCAGTTACGGGCAGGGAACAGATACGCAGTATTTT. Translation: CASSYGQGTDTQYF.

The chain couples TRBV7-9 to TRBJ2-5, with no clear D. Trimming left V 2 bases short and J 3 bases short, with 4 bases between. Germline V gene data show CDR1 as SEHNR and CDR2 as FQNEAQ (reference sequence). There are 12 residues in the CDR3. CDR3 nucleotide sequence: TGTGCCAGCAGCTTACTAGAAGAGACCCAGTACTTC. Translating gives CASSLLEETQYF.

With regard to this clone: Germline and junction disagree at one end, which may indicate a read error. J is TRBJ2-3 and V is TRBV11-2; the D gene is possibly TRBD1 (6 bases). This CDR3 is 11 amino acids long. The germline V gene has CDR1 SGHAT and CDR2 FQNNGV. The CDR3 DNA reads TGTGCCAGCAGCTCCTCCTCCGGGACATACTTT. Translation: CASSSSSGTYF.

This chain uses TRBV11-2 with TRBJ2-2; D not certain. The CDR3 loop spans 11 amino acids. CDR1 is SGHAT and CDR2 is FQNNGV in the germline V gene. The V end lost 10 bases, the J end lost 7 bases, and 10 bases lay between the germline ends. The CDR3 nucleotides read TGTGCCACCCCTCCAGGCGGGGAGCTGTTTTTT. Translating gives CATPPGGELFF. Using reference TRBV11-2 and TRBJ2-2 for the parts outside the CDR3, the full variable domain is EAGVAQSPRYKIIEKRQSVAFWCNPISGHATLYWYQQILGQGPKLLIQFQNNGVVDDSQLPKDRFSAERLKGVDSTLKIQPAKLEDSAVYLCATPPGGELFFGEGSRLTVL.

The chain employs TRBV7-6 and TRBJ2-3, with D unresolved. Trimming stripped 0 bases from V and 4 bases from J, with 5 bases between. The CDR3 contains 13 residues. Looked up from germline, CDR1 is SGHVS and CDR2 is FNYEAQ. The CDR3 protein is CASSLAGPDTQYF. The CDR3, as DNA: TGTGCCAGCAGCTTAGCGGGTCCAGATACGCAGTATTTT.

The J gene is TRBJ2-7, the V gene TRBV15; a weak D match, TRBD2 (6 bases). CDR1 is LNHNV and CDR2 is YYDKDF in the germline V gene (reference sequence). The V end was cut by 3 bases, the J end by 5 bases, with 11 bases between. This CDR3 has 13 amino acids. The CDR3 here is CATSRDYTNEQYF. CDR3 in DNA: TGTGCCACCAGCAGGGACTACACTAACGAGCAGTACTTC.

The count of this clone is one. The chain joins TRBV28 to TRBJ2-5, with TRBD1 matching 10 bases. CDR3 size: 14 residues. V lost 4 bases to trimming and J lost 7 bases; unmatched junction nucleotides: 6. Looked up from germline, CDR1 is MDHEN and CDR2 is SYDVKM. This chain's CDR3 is CASSSGTGARTQYF. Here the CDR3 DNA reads TGTGCCAGCAGTTCAGGGACAGGGGCCAGGACCCAGTACTTC. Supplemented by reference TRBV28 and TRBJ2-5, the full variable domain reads DVKVTQSSRYLVKRTGEKVFLECVQDMDHENMFWYRQDPGLGLRLIYFSYDVKMKEKGDIPEGYSVSREKKERFSLILESASTNQTSMYLCASSSGTGARTQYFGPGTRLLVL.

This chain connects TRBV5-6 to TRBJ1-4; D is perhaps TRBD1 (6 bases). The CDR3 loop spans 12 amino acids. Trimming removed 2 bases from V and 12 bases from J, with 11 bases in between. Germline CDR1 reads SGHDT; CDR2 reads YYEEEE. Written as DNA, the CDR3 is TGTGCCAGCAGCTTAGTAAGGGGGGAACTGTTTTTT. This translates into CASSLVRGELFF.

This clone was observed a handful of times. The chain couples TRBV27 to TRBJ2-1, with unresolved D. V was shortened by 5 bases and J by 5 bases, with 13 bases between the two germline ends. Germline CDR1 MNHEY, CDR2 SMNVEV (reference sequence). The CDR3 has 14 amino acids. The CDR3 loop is CASSRPKANNEQFF. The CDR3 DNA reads TGTGCCAGCAGTAGACCTAAGGCCAACAATGAGCAGTTCTTC.

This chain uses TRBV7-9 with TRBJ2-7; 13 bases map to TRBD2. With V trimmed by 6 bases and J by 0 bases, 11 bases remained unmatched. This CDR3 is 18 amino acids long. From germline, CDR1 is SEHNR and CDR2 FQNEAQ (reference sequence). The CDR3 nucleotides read TGTGCCAGCAGTCAAGCACTAGCGGGAGGGCCGAGCTCCTACGAGCAGTACTTC. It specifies CASSQALAGGPSSYEQYF. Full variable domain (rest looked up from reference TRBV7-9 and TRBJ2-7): DTGVSQNPRHKITKRGQNVTFRCDPISEHNRLYWYRQTLGQGPEFLTYFQNEAQLEKSRLLSDRFSAERPKGSFSTLEIQRTEQGDSAMYLCASSQALAGGPSSYEQYFGPGTRLTVT.

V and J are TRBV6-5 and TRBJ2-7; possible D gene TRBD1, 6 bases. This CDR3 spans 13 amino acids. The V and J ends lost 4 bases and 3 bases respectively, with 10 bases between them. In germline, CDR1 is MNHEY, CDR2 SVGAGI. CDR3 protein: CASSFRTDYEQYF. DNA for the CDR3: TGTGCCAGCAGTTTCCGGACAGACTACGAGCAGTACTTC.

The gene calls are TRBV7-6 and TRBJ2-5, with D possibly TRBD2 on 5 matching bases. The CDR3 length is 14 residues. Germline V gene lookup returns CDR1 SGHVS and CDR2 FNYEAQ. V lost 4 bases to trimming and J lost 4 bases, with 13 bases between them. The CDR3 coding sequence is TGTGCCAGCAGCTCCTCGGGGAGTACAGAGACCCAGTACTTC. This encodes CASSSSGSTETQYF.

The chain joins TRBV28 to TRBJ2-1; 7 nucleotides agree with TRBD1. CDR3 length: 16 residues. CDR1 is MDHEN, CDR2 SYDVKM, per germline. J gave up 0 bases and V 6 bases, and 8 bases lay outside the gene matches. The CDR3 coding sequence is TGTGCCAGCAGCACCTCGACAGGGATCTCCTACAATGAGCAGTTCTTC. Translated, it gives CASSTSTGISYNEQFF.

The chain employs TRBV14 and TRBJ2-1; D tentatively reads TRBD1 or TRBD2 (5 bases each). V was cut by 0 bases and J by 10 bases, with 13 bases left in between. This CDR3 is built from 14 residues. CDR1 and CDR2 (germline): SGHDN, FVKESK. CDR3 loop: CASSQDPQRGEQFF. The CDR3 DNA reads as TGTGCCAGCAGCCAAGATCCCCAACGGGGCGAGCAGTTCTTC.

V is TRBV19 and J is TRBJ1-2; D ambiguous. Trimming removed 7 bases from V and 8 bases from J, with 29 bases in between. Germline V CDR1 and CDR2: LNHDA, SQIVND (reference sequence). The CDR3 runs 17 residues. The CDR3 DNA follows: TGTGCCAGTACCCATTCAGGTCCACAGCTTAATCCTATGGGCTACACCTTC. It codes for CASTHSGPQLNPMGYTF.

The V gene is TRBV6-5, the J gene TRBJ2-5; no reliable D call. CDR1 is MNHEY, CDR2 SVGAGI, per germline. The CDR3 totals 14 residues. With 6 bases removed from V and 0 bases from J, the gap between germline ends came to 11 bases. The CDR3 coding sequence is TGTGCCAGCAGCAAAGATTTGTACCAAGAGACCCAGTACTTC. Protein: CASSKDLYQETQYF.

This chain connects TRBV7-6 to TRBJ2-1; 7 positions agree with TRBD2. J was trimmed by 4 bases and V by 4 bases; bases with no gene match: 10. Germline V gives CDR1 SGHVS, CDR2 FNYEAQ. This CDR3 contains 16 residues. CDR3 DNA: TGTGCCAGCAGCTCGCTTGAGGGGAGGGTTTACAATGAGCAGTTCTTC. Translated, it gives CASSSLEGRVYNEQFF.

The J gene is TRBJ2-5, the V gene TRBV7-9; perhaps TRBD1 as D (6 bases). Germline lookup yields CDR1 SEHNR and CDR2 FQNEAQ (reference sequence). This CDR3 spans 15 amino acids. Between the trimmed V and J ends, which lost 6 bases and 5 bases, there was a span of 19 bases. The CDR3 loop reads CASSRTAGARETQYF. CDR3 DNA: TGTGCCAGCAGTCGAACCGCAGGGGCCCGGGAGACCCAGTACTTC.

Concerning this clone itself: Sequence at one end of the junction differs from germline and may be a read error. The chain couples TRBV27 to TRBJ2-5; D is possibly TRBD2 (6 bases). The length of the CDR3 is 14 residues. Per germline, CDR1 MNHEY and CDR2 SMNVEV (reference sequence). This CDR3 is CASSLSGPEEAQYF. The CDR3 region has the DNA TGTGCCAGCAGTTTAAGCGGGCCAGAAGAGGCCCAGTACTTC.